This T cell receptor beta chain was identified in a study of T cell responses to AZD1222 COVID-19 vaccine. Study-wide points: Mostly white British, mostly female donors; authors suggested clonal diversity may be underestimated. After two AZD1222 doses, spike-specific TCR breadth and depth rose versus day 0. With dominance at 160-218 and 743-854, vaccine-associated CD4 TCRs spanned spike.

A remark on this clone: As yet, its antigen is unknown.

The V and J ends lost 3 bases and 8 bases respectively, with 9 bases between them. This CDR3 region has 13 residues. Germline V lookup: CDR1 SGDLS, CDR2 YYNGEE. Clones were sequenced by immunoSEQ multiplex PCR, and TCRdb holds only the in-frame ones, with some missing. The data show roughly 150,000 clones, roughly nine tenths seen once. The rearrangement uses TRBV9 and TRBJ1-6, with a weak D call TRBD1 (5 bases). The source was peripheral blood, collected 28 days after the second AZD1222 dose. The source of this sequence is an adult who received the AZD1222 COVID-19 vaccine. The CDR3 sequence is CASSAWGDSPLHF. The CDR3, as DNA: TGTGCCAGCAGCGCTTGGGGGGATTCACCCCTCCACTTT.